The rows below give T cell receptor beta chains drawn from one sample of a study of shared clonotypes between healthy human individuals. Assay: immunoSEQ multiplex PCR; the TCRdb copy retains only in-frame clones and omits some. Of some 2,000,000 clones in the sample, over 85% were seen once. The sequenced material came from naive CD4+ T cells sorted from blood. These receptors originate from a man between 18 and 35 years old in good health. The CDR3 runs from the conserved cysteine through the conserved F or W. D genes are given only for firm matches. Clone size is stated in some rows and not others, as once, few, many or a class when expanded.

abundance	len	j_gene	d_gene	v_gene	CDR3aa	CDR3nt
-	15	TRBJ2-7	-	TRBV6-6	CASSYSGLNGVEQYF	TGTGCCAGCAGTTACTCCGGACTCAACGGGGTGGAGCAGTACTTC
-	13	TRBJ1-2	-	TRBV18	CASSPPSRYGYTF	TGTGCCAGCTCACCACCCTCGCGCTATGGCTACACCTTC
once	16	TRBJ2-1	-	TRBV5-1	CASSLYRTSSYNEQFF	TGCGCCAGCAGCTTGTATAGGACAAGCTCCTACAATGAGCAGTTCTTC
-	13	TRBJ2-7	TRBD1	TRBV5-1	CASSPGTAYEQYF	TGCGCCAGCAGCCCTGGGACAGCCTACGAGCAGTACTTC
-	17	TRBJ2-3	-	TRBV11-2	CASSLDSGKASADTQYF	TGTGCCAGCAGCTTAGATAGTGGGAAAGCATCTGCAGATACGCAGTATTTT
-	15	TRBJ2-1	TRBD2	TRBV2	CASRDRTSGNNEQFF	TGTGCCAGCAGGGATAGGACTAGCGGAAACAATGAGCAGTTCTTC
once	15	TRBJ2-5	TRBD2	TRBV28	CASSQAGVKGETQYF	TGTGCCAGCAGCCAAGCGGGGGTAAAAGGAGAGACCCAGTACTTC
-	16	TRBJ1-2	TRBD1	TRBV29-1	CSVEDMGQGAGYGYTF	TGCAGCGTTGAAGATATGGGACAGGGGGCTGGCTATGGCTACACCTTC
-	14	TRBJ2-1	-	TRBV6-5	CASRSIESYNEQFF	TGTGCCAGCAGGTCTATCGAATCTTACAATGAGCAGTTCTTC
-	15	TRBJ2-5	-	TRBV5-1	CASRRSLEYQETQYF	TGCGCCAGCAGACGAAGTCTAGAGTACCAAGAGACCCAGTACTTC
-	14	TRBJ2-7	-	TRBV28	CASSLTGFSYEQYF	TGTGCCAGCAGTCTGACGGGTTTTTCGTACGAGCAGTACTTC
once	15	TRBJ2-7	-	TRBV6-5	CASSGQDGPWDEQYF	TGTGCCAGCAGTGGCCAGGACGGGCCGTGGGACGAGCAGTACTTC
-	13	TRBJ2-7	TRBD2	TRBV10-3	CAIKAGETYEQYF	TGTGCCATCAAGGCGGGGGAGACCTACGAGCAGTACTTC
-	16	TRBJ2-3	-	TRBV19	CASSSGTGKSTDTQYF	TGTGCCAGTAGTTCTGGGACTGGCAAAAGCACAGATACGCAGTATTTT
once	12	TRBJ2-5	-	TRBV2	CASRGDLSFQYF	TGTGCCAGCAGGGGGGACCTGTCGTTCCAGTACTTC
-	16	TRBJ2-2	-	TRBV4-1	CASSPHAGAFTGELFF	TGCGCCAGCAGCCCCCACGCGGGGGCCTTCACCGGGGAGCTGTTTTTT
-	14	TRBJ2-5	TRBD1	TRBV6-6	CASNRDRGQETQYF	TGTGCCAGCAACCGGGACAGGGGGCAAGAGACCCAGTACTTC
-	15	TRBJ1-3	-	TRBV27	CASSSAGTARNTIYF	TGTGCCAGCAGTTCCGCGGGAACGGCCCGAAACACCATATATTTT
-	15	TRBJ1-6	-	TRBV19	CASSTTRAGESPLHF	TGTGCCAGTAGTACTACCCGGGCCGGGGAATCACCCCTCCACTTT
-	13	TRBJ2-6	TRBD1	TRBV6-6	CASRVDRSNVLTF	TGTGCCAGCAGAGTGGACAGGAGCAACGTCCTGACTTTC
-	12	TRBJ1-5	-	TRBV6-1	CASSELNQPQHF	TGTGCCAGCAGTGAACTGAATCAGCCCCAGCATTTT
-	14	TRBJ2-1	-	TRBV29-1	CSVGKGTGPNEQFF	TGCAGCGTTGGAAAGGGTACGGGCCCCAATGAGCAGTTCTTC
-	13	TRBJ2-2	-	TRBV5-1	CASSLVSTGELFF	TGCGCCAGCAGCTTGGTCAGCACCGGGGAGCTGTTTTTT
few	10	TRBJ1-1	-	TRBV30	CALGILEAFF	TGTGCCTTGGGGATTTTGGAAGCTTTCTTT
once	14	TRBJ2-6	-	TRBV7-2	CASSSRGGANVLTF	TGTGCCAGCAGCTCCCGCGGCGGGGCCAACGTCCTGACTTTC
-	14	TRBJ2-7	TRBD1	TRBV5-4	CASSKGTEPYEQYF	TGTGCCAGCAGCAAAGGGACAGAACCATACGAGCAGTACTTC
-	14	TRBJ2-3	-	TRBV10-3	CAISSTTNTDTQYF	TGTGCCATCAGTTCGACGACGAACACAGATACGCAGTATTTT
-	17	TRBJ1-2	-	TRBV6-1	CASSERPGEVLNYGYTF	TGTGCCAGCAGTGAAAGGCCAGGGGAAGTACTAAACTATGGCTACACCTTC
-	16	TRBJ2-3	-	TRBV11-2	CASSLVLGATTDTQYF	TGTGCCAGCAGCTTAGTCTTAGGGGCCACCACAGATACGCAGTATTTT
-	13	TRBJ1-1	TRBD1	TRBV10-3	CAIRLRTGTEAFF	TGTGCCATACGGCTCCGGACAGGGACTGAAGCTTTCTTT
-	14	TRBJ1-1	-	TRBV28	CASSLRDGNTEAFF	TGTGCCAGCAGTTTGCGGGACGGCAACACTGAAGCTTTCTTT
-	11	TRBJ2-5	-	TRBV30	CAWSVKETQYF	TGTGCCTGGAGTGTCAAGGAGACCCAGTACTTC
-	15	TRBJ1-5	-	TRBV6-1	CASSQDGWGNQPQHF	TGTGCCAGCAGCCAAGACGGGTGGGGCAATCAGCCCCAGCATTTT
-	15	TRBJ2-4	-	TRBV29-1	CSVDVGTLAKNIQYF	TGCAGCGTTGACGTTGGAACTCTAGCCAAAAACATTCAGTACTTC
-	15	TRBJ2-2	-	TRBV5-1	CASSLPGAATGELFF	TGCGCCAGCAGCTTGCCAGGGGCGGCCACCGGGGAGCTGTTTTTT
-	16	TRBJ2-7	-	TRBV5-6	CASSPRLGGTRNEQYF	TGTGCCAGCAGTCCAAGACTAGGAGGAACGAGGAACGAGCAGTACTTC
-	14	TRBJ2-2	-	TRBV2	CANRQDLNTGELFF	TGTGCCAACCGACAGGACCTGAACACCGGGGAGCTGTTTTTT
-	13	TRBJ1-1	-	TRBV6-5	CASSYSNAGRAFF	TGTGCCAGCAGTTACTCGAATGCAGGGCGGGCTTTCTTT
few	13	TRBJ1-1	-	TRBV19	CASSSTGNTEAFF	TGTGCCAGTAGTTCGACAGGGAACACTGAAGCTTTCTTT
-	13	TRBJ1-5	-	TRBV28	CASSFRGPQPQHF	TGTGCCAGCAGTTTTAGGGGACCACAGCCCCAGCATTTT
-	13	TRBJ2-4	-	TRBV28	CASSIAQPNIQYF	TGTGCCAGCAGTATAGCACAGCCAAACATTCAGTACTTC
-	14	TRBJ2-5	-	TRBV5-4	CASTGRDSQETQYF	TGTGCCAGCACAGGGAGGGACAGCCAAGAGACCCAGTACTTC
-	13	TRBJ2-7	-	TRBV11-3	CASSFGGTYEQYF	TGTGCCAGCAGCTTTGGGGGAACCTACGAGCAGTACTTC
-	13	TRBJ2-3	-	TRBV7-9	CASSLEGPDTQYF	TGTGCCAGCAGCTTGGAGGGGCCAGATACGCAGTATTTT
-	14	TRBJ2-7	-	TRBV7-2	CASSAQTSSGEQYF	TGTGCCAGCAGCGCCCAGACTAGTTCGGGCGAGCAGTACTTC